This T cell receptor beta chain was sequenced in a study of blood T cell repertoires in COVID-19. Study background: COVID-19 samples, acute and convalescent, were from the United States, Italy and Spain.

CDR3 length: 12 amino acids. Trimming removed 8 bases from V and 1 base from J, with 5 bases in between. Germline values: CDR1 MGHDK, CDR2 SYGVNS. Generated by immunoSEQ multiplex PCR, the TCRdb table keeps only in-frame clones and is missing some. The table includes 120,000 or so clones, 80% detected once. The chain combines TRBV25-1 with TRBJ2-2; D is ambiguous. The source material was peripheral blood. The receptor's source is a man between 65 and 85 years old with acute or convalescent COVID-19. CDR3 bases: TGTGCCAGCTCCAGGAACACCGGGGAGCTGTTTTTT. Amino acid sequence: CASSRNTGELFF.